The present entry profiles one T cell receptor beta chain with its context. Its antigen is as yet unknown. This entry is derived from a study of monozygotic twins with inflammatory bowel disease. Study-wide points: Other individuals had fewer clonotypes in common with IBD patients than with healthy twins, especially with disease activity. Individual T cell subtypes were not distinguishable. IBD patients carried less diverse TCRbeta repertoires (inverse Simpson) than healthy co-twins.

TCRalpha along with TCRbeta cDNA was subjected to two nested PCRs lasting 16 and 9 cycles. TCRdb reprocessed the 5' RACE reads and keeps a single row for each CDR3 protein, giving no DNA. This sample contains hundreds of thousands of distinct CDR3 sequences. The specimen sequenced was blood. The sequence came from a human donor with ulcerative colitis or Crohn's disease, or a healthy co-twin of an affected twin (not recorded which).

CDR3 residues: CASKQGPNTEAFF. This sequence joins TRBV2 and TRBJ1-1; TCRdb names TRBD1, which stays unverified in the absence of DNA. The CDR3 sequence is 13 residues long. The germline gives CDR1 SNHLY, CDR2 FYNNEI.